The clone carrying this TCR beta chain was found once. Antigen specificity is unknown. The sample comes from a study of T cell responses to AZD1222 COVID-19 vaccine. Study outcomes and limitations: The span of vaccine-associated CD4 TCRs extended across spike, with dominance at 160-218 and 743-854. No day 14 peak samples; only post-peak repertoires were characterized. Recipients of two AZD1222 doses showed rising Spike-specific TCR breadth and depth.

The method was immunoSEQ multiplex PCR; TCRdb's version includes in-frame clones alone and lacks a portion of them. Seen here are about 73,000 clones, about 88% observed once, and the top ten hold about 9.3%. The TCR comes from an adult who received the AZD1222 COVID-19 vaccine. The starting material was peripheral blood, obtained 28 days after the second AZD1222 dose.

Written as DNA, the CDR3 is TGCGCCAGCAGCCAAGTGAGGGGCGCGGGTGAAGCTTTCTTT. Translation: CASSQVRGAGEAFF. The rearrangement joins TRBV4-3 to TRBJ1-1, with TRBD1 as a possible D gene (5 bases). The CDR3 consists of 14 residues. CDR1 and CDR2 (germline): LGHNA, YSLEER. The germline V and J ends were trimmed by 1 base and 7 bases, with 13 bases remaining between them.